This is a list of T cell receptor beta chains from one sample in a study of patients and donors after allogeneic stem cell transplantation. TCRdb reprocessed the RT-PCR reads via MiXCR and lists one record per CDR3 protein. The table records about 150,000 distinct CDR3 sequences, approximately 37% of them present only once. Input material: blood, either unsorted or a sorted T cell fraction (not recorded which). These receptors all stem from a human donor who was either an allogeneic HSCT recipient or a stem cell or donor lymphocyte infusion donor (not recorded which). It is not recorded whose cells these are; they may come from a transplant donor. CDR3s include the opening cysteine and the closing phenylalanine or tryptophan. Each record gives: D gene, V gene, clone size, J gene, CDR3 DNA, CDR3 protein. D genes are given only for firm matches. The size entry is marked missing in some rows and otherwise reads once, few, many or a size class.

NA	TRBV27	NA	TRBJ1-5	TGTGCCAGCAGTTTAAATTGGGACCAGGGGCAGCCCCAGCATTTT	CASSLNWDQGQPQHF
NA	TRBV4-3	few	TRBJ2-7	TGCGCCAGCAGCCAAGCGACCAATCACTACGAGCAGTACTTC	CASSQATNHYEQYF
NA	TRBV10-3	few	TRBJ2-7	TGTGCCATCAGTGAGGACGGGGAAGCCTACGAGCAGTACTTC	CAISEDGEAYEQYF
NA	TRBV12-3/TRBV12-4	NA	TRBJ2-5	TGTGCCAGCAGTCCTAGTGGGACCCAGTACTTC	CASSPSGTQYF
NA	TRBV7-2	few	TRBJ2-3	TGTGCCAGCAGCGCCAAACTGCGATCTAGCACAGATACGCAGTATTTT	CASSAKLRSSTDTQYF
NA	TRBV9	NA	TRBJ1-4	TGTGCCAGCAGCGCGACCGGGACACCTAATGAAAAACTGTTTTTT	CASSATGTPNEKLFF
NA	TRBV10-3	NA	TRBJ1-5	TGTGCCATCAGTGCCGGTGACAGAGAACGGCAGCCCCAGCATTTT	CAISAGDRERQPQHF
NA	TRBV5-1	NA	TRBJ2-5	TGCGCCAGCAGCCAGGACACAAGACGCCAAGAGACCCAGTACTTC	CASSQDTRRQETQYF
TRBD2	TRBV12-3/TRBV12-4	NA	TRBJ2-4	TGTGCCAGCAGTTTAAGGACTAGCGGGGGGGCTCCGGACAAAAACATTCAGTACTTC	CASSLRTSGGAPDKNIQYF
TRBD1	TRBV28	few	TRBJ2-1	TGTGCCAGCAGTTTGGGGAGACAGGGGATCGGCGGCAATGAGCAGTTCTTC	CASSLGRQGIGGNEQFF
TRBD2	TRBV12-3/TRBV12-4	few	TRBJ2-3	TGTGCCAGCAGTTTGGGACTAGCGGGCACAGATACGCAGTATTTT	CASSLGLAGTDTQYF
NA	TRBV12-3/TRBV12-4	NA	TRBJ1-5	TGTGCCAGCAGTTTAGAAGGAGATAGCAATCAGCCCCAGCATTTT	CASSLEGDSNQPQHF
NA	TRBV12-3/TRBV12-4	many	TRBJ1-4	TGTGCCAGCAGCTACAGAGAAAAACTGTTTTTT	CASSYREKLFF
TRBD1	TRBV6-2/TRBV6-3	NA	TRBJ1-1	TGTGCCAGCAGTTTGCCCGGACAGGGGGATTTTACTGAAGCTTTCTTT	CASSLPGQGDFTEAFF
TRBD2	TRBV4-3	NA	TRBJ2-1	TGCGCCAGCAGCCCCCTACCCCCCCCTTTTAGCGGGGGGGCCTACAATGAGCAGTTCTTC	CASSPLPPPFSGGAYNEQFF
TRBD1	TRBV29-1	few	TRBJ1-1	TGCAGCGTTGCTGAGGGGGCAACTGGGACTGAAGCTTTCTTT	CSVAEGATGTEAFF
TRBD2	TRBV4-2	few	TRBJ2-5	TGTGCCAGCAGCCGCGGACTAGCGTCGGAGACCCAGTACTTC	CASSRGLASETQYF
TRBD1	TRBV3-1	NA	TRBJ1-2	TGTGCCAGCAGCCTGGGGACAGGCCCCTCCTATGGCTACACCTTC	CASSLGTGPSYGYTF
NA	TRBV6-5	NA	TRBJ2-1	TGTGCCAGCAGTGCTTCGGGACTCCCATACAATGAGCAGTTCTTC	CASSASGLPYNEQFF
NA	TRBV5-6	NA	TRBJ2-4	TGTGCCAGCAGCTTAAGGCAAGGCGGAAACATTCAGTACTTC	CASSLRQGGNIQYF
NA	TRBV12-3/TRBV12-4	few	TRBJ1-6	TGTGCCAGCAGTTTACCGGGTTATAATTCACCCCTCCACTTT	CASSLPGYNSPLHF
NA	TRBV7-9	NA	TRBJ1-1	TGTGCCAGCAGCTTACCGGGGGCTGTGGACACTGAAGCTTTCTTT	CASSLPGAVDTEAFF
NA	TRBV9	NA	TRBJ1-1	TGTGCCAGCAGCGTAAGCGGCAGGCTTACTGGGAGGGACACTGAAGCTTTCTTT	CASSVSGRLTGRDTEAFF
NA	TRBV27	NA	TRBJ2-1	TGTGCCAGCAGCCTAGGGCGGGGGCTCTACAATGAGCAGTTCTTC	CASSLGRGLYNEQFF
NA	TRBV7-9	NA	TRBJ1-1	TGTGCCAGCAGCTCGTGGACAGTGAACACTGAAGCTTTCTTT	CASSSWTVNTEAFF
NA	TRBV25-1	NA	TRBJ1-3	TGTGCCAGCAGTCGGGGGGAAAGAGGAAACACCATATATTTT	CASSRGERGNTIYF
NA	TRBV4-1	few	TRBJ2-1	TGCGCCAGCAGCCAGTCTCACTACAATGAGCAGTTCTTC	CASSQSHYNEQFF
TRBD1	TRBV3-1	NA	TRBJ1-2	TGTGCCAGCAGCCAAAATCAAGGGGGCTTCTACTATGGCTACACCTTC	CASSQNQGGFYYGYTF
TRBD1	TRBV7-6	NA	TRBJ1-2	TGTGCCAGCAGCCTAGGGACAGGGGGCCAGGGCTACACCTTC	CASSLGTGGQGYTF
NA	TRBV12-3/TRBV12-4	many	TRBJ1-5	TGTGCCAGCAGTTTCGGGGGGAATCAGCCCCAGCATTTT	CASSFGGNQPQHF
NA	TRBV12-3/TRBV12-4	few	TRBJ1-4	TGTGCCAGCAGTCCCGAGACAGGAACTAATGAAAAACTGTTTTTT	CASSPETGTNEKLFF
TRBD1	TRBV27	few	TRBJ1-6	TGTGCCAGCAGCAACAGACAGGGGTGGAATTCACCCCTCCACTTT	CASSNRQGWNSPLHF
TRBD1	TRBV5-1	NA	TRBJ1-6	TGCGCCAGCAGCCCTTCTCTCTGGACAGGGGTCCCACCCCTCCACTTT	CASSPSLWTGVPPLHF
NA	TRBV5-1	NA	TRBJ1-1	TGCGCCAGCAGCTTGGAAGGATCTTTGAACACTGAAGCTTTCTTT	CASSLEGSLNTEAFF
NA	TRBV3-1	many	TRBJ1-6	TGTGCCAGCAGCCATACCGCGGGCCGGCCTAATTCACCCCTCCACTTT	CASSHTAGRPNSPLHF
NA	TRBV12-3/TRBV12-4	NA	TRBJ1-2	TGTGCCAGCAGGCCGGACAGTAACTATGGCTACACCTTC	CASRPDSNYGYTF
NA	TRBV13	NA	TRBJ2-3	TGTGCCAGCAAGGGCGCTGCAGATACGCAGTATTTT	CASKGAADTQYF
NA	TRBV12-3/TRBV12-4	few	TRBJ2-3	TGTGCCAGCAGTCCTTGGGGCGGGCCTGGAGATACGCAGTATTTT	CASSPWGGPGDTQYF
NA	TRBV7-9	many	TRBJ1-1	TGTGCCAGCAGCCGTTTAGGAAACACTGAAGCTTTCTTT	CASSRLGNTEAFF
NA	TRBV9	few	TRBJ2-2	TGTGCCAGCAGCGCAACCGGGACGGGGGACGGGGAGCTGTTTTTT	CASSATGTGDGELFF
NA	TRBV28	NA	TRBJ1-3	TGTGCCAGCAGTCAACGGACGGCTAACTCTGGAAACACCATATATTTT	CASSQRTANSGNTIYF
TRBD2	TRBV5-6	NA	TRBJ2-3	TGTGCCAGCGAGCGGGAAAGCACAGATACGCAGTATTTT	CASERESTDTQYF
NA	TRBV10-3	many	TRBJ1-3	TGTGCCATCAGTGACCCGATCTCTGGAAACACCATATATTTT	CAISDPISGNTIYF
NA	TRBV28	NA	TRBJ1-2	TGTGCCAGCGTCCGGACGGGGTATGGCTACACCTTC	CASVRTGYGYTF
NA	TRBV5-1	NA	TRBJ2-1	TGCGCCAGCAGCTTGGAAGGTACGGGGAATTATGAGCAGTTCTTC	CASSLEGTGNYEQFF
NA	TRBV6-5	NA	TRBJ2-5	TGTGCCAGCAGTCCACGACGGATGGGAGAGACCCAGTACTTC	CASSPRRMGETQYF
NA	TRBV12-3/TRBV12-4	few	TRBJ1-6	TGTGCCAGCAGTTTATCCACTTTGGCCCTCCACTTT	CASSLSTLALHF
TRBD1	TRBV11-2	NA	TRBJ1-6	TGTGCCAGCAGCATAGGGACAGGGAGGAGTTCACCCCTCCACTTT	CASSIGTGRSSPLHF
NA	TRBV29-1	few	TRBJ1-4	TGCAGCGTTAGAGGAACAACTAATGAAAAACTGTTTTTT	CSVRGTTNEKLFF
NA	TRBV12-3/TRBV12-4	many	TRBJ1-3	TGTGCCAGCAGTTTCCAGGCTGGAAACACCATATATTTT	CASSFQAGNTIYF
TRBD2	TRBV12-3/TRBV12-4	NA	TRBJ2-1	TGTGCCAGCAGTTTGCTCTTACCGGGGGGTGAGCAGTTCTTC	CASSLLLPGGEQFF
TRBD2	TRBV7-2	NA	TRBJ2-3	TGTGCCAGCAGCCGTACTACATCCGGGACTAGCAGCACAGATACGCAGTATTTT	CASSRTTSGTSSTDTQYF
NA	TRBV29-1	NA	TRBJ2-3	TGCAGCGTTGGAGGTTCCCCTGGCACAGATACGCAGTATTTT	CSVGGSPGTDTQYF
NA	TRBV28	NA	TRBJ2-5	TGTGCCAGCAGTTTTATAGGTGCCCAAGAGACCCAGTACTTC	CASSFIGAQETQYF
NA	TRBV20-1	few	TRBJ1-1	TGCAGTGCTAGAGATCTTCTTGGCAGAGCGTTAAACACTGAAGCTTTCTTT	CSARDLLGRALNTEAFF
NA	TRBV6-5	NA	TRBJ1-2	TGTGCCAGCACCAAATTGTCAGGCTATGGCTACACCTTC	CASTKLSGYGYTF
TRBD2	TRBV12-3/TRBV12-4	NA	TRBJ2-1	TGTGCCAGCAGTCTGAGCGGGGGGGCATGGAATGAGCAGTTCTTC	CASSLSGGAWNEQFF
TRBD1	TRBV6-5	NA	TRBJ1-2	TGTGCCAGCAGATCCGGCCTGGGACAGGGATATGACTATGGCTACACCTTC	CASRSGLGQGYDYGYTF
TRBD1	TRBV5-1	few	TRBJ2-4	TGCGCCAGCAGCCTAGGGACAGGGAAGAACATTCAGTACTTC	CASSLGTGKNIQYF
NA	TRBV24-1	NA	TRBJ1-5	TGTGCCACCAGTGATTTGAAGTGGCCGGGGAATGGCAATCAGTCCCAGCATTTT	CATSDLKWPGNGNQSQHF